This T cell receptor beta chain is drawn from a study of cytomegalovirus exposure and HLA in healthy donors. The V gene's germline CDR1 is SGHRS and CDR2 YFSETQ. This CDR3 has 16 amino acids. V lost 0 bases to trimming and J lost 2 bases; unmatched junction nucleotides: 2. The study's findings and limits: An analysis that came later showed most CMV-associated TCR beta chains appearing HLA-restricted. TRBV6-2, TRBV6-3 and some other V segments were unresolvable in 87-base-pair reads. A later analysis showed HLA-associated TCR beta chains outstripping equally common others in clonal expansion.

For this clone: Its antigen is unknown.

The PCR contained 60 Vbeta and 13 Jbeta primers. Only in-frame clones appear in the TCRdb table, and some are missing; sequencing was by immunoSEQ multiplex PCR. The sample records 150,000 to 200,000 clones, 84% being singletons. The chain is built from TRBV5-1 and TRBJ2-2, with 9 nucleotides matching TRBD2. This clonotype was obtained from a boy between 10 and 17 years old in good health and CMV-seronegative. Sequenced material: PBMCs. CDR3 region: CASSLGLAVNTGELFF. For the CDR3, the DNA is TGCGCCAGCAGCTTGGGACTAGCGGTTAACACCGGGGAGCTGTTTTTT.